The sequence of this T cell receptor (beta chain) was determined in a study of T cell responses to AZD1222 COVID-19 vaccine. Pooling covered second doses at about 4 or about 12 weeks. The CDR3 has 15 amino acids. Germline V gives CDR1 KGHSH, CDR2 LQKENI. V was pared by 6 bases and J by 3 bases, with 17 bases between. Generated by immunoSEQ multiplex PCR, the TCRdb table keeps only in-frame clones and is missing some. The table has about 54,000 clones, 70% to 90% seen once. Sequencing used peripheral blood, obtained 28 days after the second AZD1222 dose. The TCR was taken from an adult who received the AZD1222 COVID-19 vaccine. The chain recombines TRBV18 with TRBJ1-1; D unresolved. The CDR3 protein is CASSRPDVGYTEAFF. The CDR3, as DNA: TGTGCCAGCTCCCGACCGGACGTCGGCTACACTGAAGCTTTCTTT.